Listed here are 5 T cell receptor beta chains from one sample, sequenced in a study of response to subunit inactivated influenza vaccine. TCRdb used MiXCR to reprocess the RT-PCR reads, holding one entry per CDR3 protein. The sample carries roughly 570,000 distinct CDR3 sequences, approximately 13% recorded once. Sequences were derived from PBMCs from blood, sampled roughly 47 days after vaccination. These TCRs come from a man aged 45-65 years who received an inactivated influenza vaccine.

The chain recombines TRBV12-3 or TRBV12-4 with TRBJ2-3; tentatively, D is TRBD2 (6 bases). V was shortened by 3 bases and J by 4 bases, with 14 bases between the two germline ends. The CDR3 has 15 residues. CDR3 in amino acids: CASSFAGTTADTQYF. CDR3 DNA sequence: TGTGCCAGCAGTTTCGCGGGGACCACCGCAGATACGCAGTATTTT.

Many counts were recorded for this clonotype. The chain employs TRBV7-3 and TRBJ2-3; 8 bases line up with TRBD2. Unmatched junction bases numbered 1, after V lost 8 bases and J lost 3 bases. CDR3 length: 12 residues. Per the germline V gene, CDR1 is SGHTA and CDR2 is FQGTGA. The CDR3 DNA follows: TGTGCCAGCGGCGGGAGGACAGATACGCAGTATTTT. Protein sequence: CASGGRTDTQYF.

The chain combines TRBV4-1 with TRBJ1-1; D gene unclear. The CDR3 loop spans 13 amino acids. With 1 base removed from V and 7 bases from J, the gap between germline ends came to 10 bases. Germline assignment: CDR1 MGHRA and CDR2 YSYEKL. The CDR3 spells CASSQVSLGEAFF. The CDR3 DNA follows: TGCGCCAGCAGCCAAGTTAGTTTGGGTGAAGCTTTCTTT.

The chain uses TRBV7-2 and TRBJ2-5, with 11 bases identical to TRBD2. V trimming: 5 bases; J trimming: 9 bases; junction bases outside the gene matches: 14. Germline V gives CDR1 SGHTA, CDR2 FQGNSA. This CDR3 comprises 16 residues. The CDR3 nucleotides read TGTGCCAGCAGCCCAGTAGATAGCGGGGGGGCCATCCCCCAGTACTTC. Amino acid sequence: CASSPVDSGGAIPQYF.

This clonotype was counted between two and nine times. This chain joins TRBV3-1 and TRBJ2-1, with D unresolved. Germline V gene sequence: CDR1 LGHDT, CDR2 YNNKEL (reference sequence). CDR3 length: 12 amino acids. V was trimmed by 2 bases and J by 8 bases, leaving 7 bases between them. The CDR3: CASSQYHDEQFF. CDR3 DNA sequence: TGTGCCAGCAGCCAATATCACGATGAGCAGTTCTTC.